The entry below describes one T cell receptor beta chain. This specimen belongs to a study of blood T cell repertoires in COVID-19. Study context: In each case, the material was cDNA or gDNA derived from T cells, B-cell-depleted T cells, or PBMCs.

The method was immunoSEQ multiplex PCR; TCRdb's version includes in-frame clones alone and lacks a portion of them. Of roughly 180,000 clones listed, about 84% are singletons. The trim removed 2 bases at V and 9 bases at J, leaving 8 bases unmatched. The CDR3 sequence is 15 residues long. Per germline, CDR1 KGHSH and CDR2 LQKENI. The receptor's source is a woman aged 40 to 50 with acute COVID-19. Input material: PBMCs or T cells enriched from blood (not recorded which). The chain recombines TRBV18 with TRBJ2-7; 12 bases fit TRBD2. CDR3 bases: TGTGCCAGCTCACCAGCGGGACTAGCGGGCCTAGGGCAGTACTTC. Protein sequence: CASSPAGLAGLGQYF.